This passage covers 20 T cell receptor beta chains from one sample sequenced in a study of yellow fever vaccine responses in identical twins. TCRdb reprocessed the RT-PCR reads via MiXCR and lists one record per CDR3 protein. The sample has approximately 17,000 distinct CDR3 sequences; approximately 71% are singletons. The input for sequencing was T cells from blood (PBMCs), unsorted or a sorted subset (not recorded which), taken before or after yellow fever vaccination (not recorded which). These receptors were collected from a woman younger than 30 who received the yellow fever vaccine.

The V gene is TRBV6-1, the J gene TRBJ2-5; possibly TRBD1 for D (5 bases). Germline assignment: CDR1 MNHNS and CDR2 SASEGT. This CDR3 is 15 amino acids long. Trimming removed 7 bases from V and 3 bases from J, with 18 bases in between. DNA of the CDR3: TGTGCCAGCAACGGGTACGGACAAACCAAAGAGACCCAGTACTTC. This sequence encodes CASNGYGQTKETQYF.

This clonotype appeared once. The V gene is TRBV20-1, the J gene TRBJ2-5; D may be TRBD1 (6 bases). Germline V gene data show CDR1 as DFQATT and CDR2 as SNEGSKA (reference sequence). This CDR3 has 14 amino acids. The ends were cut back, 3 bases at V and 0 bases at J, with 11 bases in the middle. CDR3 in DNA: TGCAGTGCTAGGGGGGCCGGTGACCAAGAGACCCAGTACTTC. This sequence encodes CSARGAGDQETQYF.

The chain links TRBV5-6 to TRBJ1-1; D uncertain. V lost 4 bases and J 2 bases, leaving 24 bases between the germline ends. CDR3 size: 18 residues. From germline, CDR1 is SGHDT and CDR2 YYEEEE. CDR3 coding DNA: TGTGCCAGCAGCCCGGTCCGACATCTGCGGCATACTAACACTGAAGCTTTCTTT. Protein sequence: CASSPVRHLRHTNTEAFF.

V and J are TRBV24-1 and TRBJ1-5; 8 bases map to TRBD1. After removal of 4 bases from V and 6 bases from J, the junction contained 7 bases not matched to a gene. This CDR3 is 15 amino acids long. Germline lookup yields CDR1 KGHDR and CDR2 SFDVKD. The CDR3 nucleotides read TGTGCCACCAGTGAGCACGGACAGGGTAGTCAGCCCCAGCATTTT. This codes for CATSEHGQGSQPQHF.

This clonotype came up a few times. The chain carries TRBV29-1 and TRBJ2-1, with 12 positions matching TRBD2. The trim removed 4 bases at V and 7 bases at J, leaving 5 bases unmatched. Germline CDR1 is SQVTM and CDR2 is ANQGSEA. The CDR3 length is 14 residues. The CDR3, as DNA: TGCAGCGTTGGCGCTAGCGGGGGGGCGAATGAGCAGTTCTTC. It yields the protein CSVGASGGANEQFF.

This chain joins TRBV23-1 and TRBJ2-2, with D possibly TRBD1 on 6 matching bases. TRBV23-1 is treated as an ORF (open reading frame) with a function not yet certain. V dropped 0 bases and J dropped 6 bases, with 23 bases sitting between them. The CDR3 extends over 19 amino acids. Here the CDR3 reads CASSQSEVGQQGGSGELFF. The CDR3 nucleotides are TGCGCCAGCAGTCAATCCGAAGTTGGTCAACAGGGTGGTTCCGGGGAGCTGTTTTTT.

The chain employs TRBV13 and TRBJ2-1; the D call may be TRBD1 or TRBD2 (6 bases each). The V end lost 6 bases, the J end lost 5 bases, and 20 bases lay between the germline ends. From germline, CDR1 is PRHDT and CDR2 FYEKMQ (reference sequence). The CDR3 contains 16 residues. In nucleotides, the CDR3 is TGTGCCAGCAGTGAACGGGGGCTAGCCTCTCACAATGAGCAGTTCTTC. The encoded protein is CASSERGLASHNEQFF.

The chain has TRBV2 and TRBJ2-7; the D is unclear. There are 14 residues in the CDR3. Germline V gene lookup returns CDR1 SNHLY and CDR2 FYNNEI. With 3 bases removed from V and 3 bases from J, the gap between germline ends came to 12 bases. The chain's CDR3 is CASSEAQRYYEQYV. The CDR3 region has the DNA TGTGCCAGCAGTGAGGCCCAACGATACTACGAGCAGTACGTC.

This chain connects TRBV29-1 to TRBJ2-3; 8 bases fit TRBD2. V was clipped by 6 bases and J by 6 bases; unmatched bases: 11. CDR1 and CDR2 (germline): SQVTM, ANQGSEA. This CDR3 is 14 amino acids long. The CDR3 DNA reads as TGCAGCGTGGAGCGGACTAGCCCTGGGGATACGCAGTATTTT. Amino acids: CSVERTSPGDTQYF.

This clonotype was seen a few times. The gene calls are TRBV28 and TRBJ1-2, with D hard to call. V was pared by 0 bases and J by 6 bases, with 8 bases between. Germline assignment: CDR1 MDHEN and CDR2 SYDVKM. This CDR3 has 13 residues. CDR3: CASSLWTDNGYTF. The CDR3 bases are TGTGCCAGCAGTTTATGGACCGATAATGGCTACACCTTC.

This chain uses TRBV6-5 with TRBJ1-2; maybe TRBD1 (6 bases). The length of the CDR3 is 15 residues. CDR1 is MNHEY, CDR2 SVGAGI, per germline. Deletions cut 0 bases from V and 5 bases from J, with 13 bases between. In nucleotides, the CDR3 is TGTGCCAGCAGTTACTCGACAGGAGCATCTTATGGCTACACCTTC. It is translated as CASSYSTGASYGYTF.

The V and J genes are TRBV4-1 and TRBJ2-3; TRBD1 aligns across 8 bases. V lost 2 bases and J lost 5; bases outside the gene matches: 6. Germline-derived CDR1 and CDR2 are MGHRA and YSYEKL. The CDR3 covers 15 residues. The CDR3 is CASSQLRTGLDTQYF. DNA of the CDR3: TGCGCCAGCAGCCAACTACGGACAGGGCTAGATACGCAGTATTTT.

This CDR3 reads CASTAHRVSDTQYF. The CDR3 DNA sequence: TGTGCCAGCACTGCCCACAGGGTGTCAGATACGCAGTATTTT. The chain combines TRBV6-1 with TRBJ2-3, with D maybe TRBD1 (6 bases). Germline values: CDR1 MNHNS, CDR2 SASEGT. This CDR3 is built from 14 residues. Deletions cut 7 bases from V and 4 bases from J, with 15 bases between.

The rearrangement links TRBV11-3 to TRBJ2-1, with 12 nucleotides matching TRBD2. Germline-derived CDR1 and CDR2 are SGHNT and YENEEA. V trimming: 5 bases; J trimming: 9 bases; junction bases outside the gene matches: 14. The CDR3 runs 17 residues. The CDR3 protein is CASSLLILAGGPIEQFF. Here the CDR3 DNA reads TGTGCCAGCAGCCTCCTCATTCTAGCGGGAGGGCCGATTGAGCAGTTCTTC.

This clonotype was seen a handful of times. This chain connects TRBV6-1 to TRBJ2-2; D remains ambiguous. Germline V lookup: CDR1 MNHNS, CDR2 SASEGT. V was clipped by 5 bases and J by 6 bases, with 19 bases between them. The CDR3 covers 16 residues. The CDR3 coding sequence is TGTGCCAGCAGTCGCGGTGGCTTCCTAGGGTCCGGGGAGCTGTTTTTT. Amino acids: CASSRGGFLGSGELFF.

The sample holds a few counts of this clonotype. This chain links TRBV18 with TRBJ2-4, with D tentatively TRBD1 or TRBD2 (5 bases each). V lost 5 bases to trimming and J lost 6 bases, with 14 bases between them. There are 14 residues in the CDR3. Germline CDR1 is KGHSH and CDR2 is LQKENI. CDR3 nucleotides: TGTGCCAGCTCAACCGGGACGGCCGGAAACATTCAGTACTTC. Amino acids: CASSTGTAGNIQYF.

J is TRBJ1-2 and V is TRBV12-3 or TRBV12-4; D uncertain. Trimming removed 5 bases at V and 1 base at J, with 14 bases between. The CDR3 loop spans 15 amino acids. The CDR3 bases are TGTGCCAGCAGTCTGAAGGCCGGAGTTAACTATGGCTACACCTTC. This gives the protein CASSLKAGVNYGYTF.

The V call is TRBV7-6, the J call TRBJ2-1; D not certain. The germline V gene has CDR1 SGHVS and CDR2 FNYEAQ. The CDR3 has 12 residues. Trimming removed 2 bases from V and 10 bases from J, with 9 bases in between. The CDR3 spells CASSLRVPEQFF. For the CDR3, the DNA is TGTGCCAGCAGCTTACGTGTCCCCGAGCAGTTCTTC.

The rearrangement links TRBV25-1 to TRBJ2-7, with D uncertain. The V and J ends lost 5 bases and 9 bases respectively, with 11 bases between them. Looked up from germline, CDR1 is MGHDK and CDR2 is SYGVNS. The CDR3 has 11 amino acids. CDR3 residues: CASSLEIVQYF. In DNA, the CDR3 is TGTGCCAGCAGTTTGGAGATCGTGCAGTACTTC.

CDR3 sequence (DNA): TGCGCCAGCAGCTTCGGGACTGAAGAGACCCAGTACTTC. Its translation: CASSFGTEETQYF. This sequence joins TRBV5-1 and TRBJ2-5; D may be TRBD2 (6 bases). Per the germline V gene, CDR1 is SGHRS and CDR2 is YFSETQ. CDR3 size: 13 residues. Deletions cut 2 bases from V and 3 bases from J, with 8 bases between.